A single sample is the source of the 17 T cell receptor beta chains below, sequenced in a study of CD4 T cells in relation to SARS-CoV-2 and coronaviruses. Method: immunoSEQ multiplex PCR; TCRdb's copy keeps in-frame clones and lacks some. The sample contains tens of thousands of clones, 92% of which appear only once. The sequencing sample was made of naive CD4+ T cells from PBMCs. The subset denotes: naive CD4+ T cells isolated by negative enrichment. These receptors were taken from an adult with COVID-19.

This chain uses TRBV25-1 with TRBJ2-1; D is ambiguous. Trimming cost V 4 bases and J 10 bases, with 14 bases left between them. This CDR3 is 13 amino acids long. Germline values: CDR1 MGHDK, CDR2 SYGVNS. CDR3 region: CASSATQGWEQFF. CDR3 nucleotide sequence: TGTGCCAGCAGTGCGACGCAAGGCTGGGAGCAGTTCTTC.

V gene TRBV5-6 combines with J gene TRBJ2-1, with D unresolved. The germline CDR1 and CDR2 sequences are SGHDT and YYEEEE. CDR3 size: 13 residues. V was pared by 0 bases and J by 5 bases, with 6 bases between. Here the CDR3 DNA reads TGTGCCAGCAGCTTGGTACGAGACAATGAGCAGTTCTTC. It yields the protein CASSLVRDNEQFF.

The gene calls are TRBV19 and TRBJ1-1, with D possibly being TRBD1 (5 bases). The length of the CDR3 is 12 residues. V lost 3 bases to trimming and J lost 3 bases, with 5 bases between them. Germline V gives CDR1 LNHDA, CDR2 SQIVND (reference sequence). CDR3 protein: CASSMGDTEAFF. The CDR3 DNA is TGTGCCAGTAGTATGGGGGACACTGAAGCTTTCTTT.

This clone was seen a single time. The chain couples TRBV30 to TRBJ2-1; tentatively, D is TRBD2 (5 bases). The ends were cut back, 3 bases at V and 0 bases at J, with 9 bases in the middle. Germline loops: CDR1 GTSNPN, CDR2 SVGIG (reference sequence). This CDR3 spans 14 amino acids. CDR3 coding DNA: TGTGCCTGGAGGTCTGGGAGCTCCTACAATGAGCAGTTCTTC. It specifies CAWRSGSSYNEQFF. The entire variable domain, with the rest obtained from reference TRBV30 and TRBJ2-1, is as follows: SQTIHQWPATLVQPVGSPLSLECTVEGTSNPNLYWYRQAAGRGLQLLFYSVGIGQISSEVPQNLSASRPQDRQFILSSKKLLLSDSGFYLCAWRSGSSYNEQFFGPGTRLTVL.

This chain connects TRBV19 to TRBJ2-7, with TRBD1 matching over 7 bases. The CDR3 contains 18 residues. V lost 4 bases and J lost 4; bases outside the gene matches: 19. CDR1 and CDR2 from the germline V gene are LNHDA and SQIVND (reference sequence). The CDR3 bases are TGTGCCAGTAGTACCCAAGGTCGGCGTACAGGGGATCTGTACGAGCAGTACTTC. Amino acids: CASSTQGRRTGDLYEQYF.

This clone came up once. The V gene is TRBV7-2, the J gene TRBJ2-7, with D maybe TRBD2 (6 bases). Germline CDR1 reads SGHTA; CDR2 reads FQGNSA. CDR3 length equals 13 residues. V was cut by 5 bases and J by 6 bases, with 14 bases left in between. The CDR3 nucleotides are TGTGCCAGCAGCATGAAGGGAGCGGGCGAGCAGTACTTC. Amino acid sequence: CASSMKGAGEQYF. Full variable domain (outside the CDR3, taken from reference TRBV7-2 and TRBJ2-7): GAGVSQSPSNKVTEKGKDVELRCDPISGHTALYWYRQSLGQGLEFLIYFQGNSAPDKSGLPSDRFSAERTGGSVSTLTIQRTQQEDSAVYLCASSMKGAGEQYFGPGTRLTVT.

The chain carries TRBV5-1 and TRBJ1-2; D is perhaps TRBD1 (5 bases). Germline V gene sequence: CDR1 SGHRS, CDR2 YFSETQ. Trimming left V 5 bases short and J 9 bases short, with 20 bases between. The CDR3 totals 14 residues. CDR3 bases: TGCGCCAGCAGTCCGGGGGGGTACGAGGGGAGCTACACCTTC. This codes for CASSPGGYEGSYTF.

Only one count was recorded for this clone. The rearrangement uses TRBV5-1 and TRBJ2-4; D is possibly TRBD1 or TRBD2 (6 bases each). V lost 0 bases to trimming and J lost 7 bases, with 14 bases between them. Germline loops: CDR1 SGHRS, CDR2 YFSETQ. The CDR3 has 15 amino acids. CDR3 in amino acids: CASSLGTLGGNIQYF. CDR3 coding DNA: TGCGCCAGCAGCTTGGGGACCCTAGGGGGGAACATTCAGTACTTC.

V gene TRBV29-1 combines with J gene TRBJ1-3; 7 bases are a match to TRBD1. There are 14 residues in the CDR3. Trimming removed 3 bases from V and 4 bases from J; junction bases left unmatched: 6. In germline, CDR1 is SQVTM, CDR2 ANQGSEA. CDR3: CSVDLQGLGNTIYF. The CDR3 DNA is TGCAGCGTTGACTTACAGGGGTTAGGAAACACCATATATTTT.

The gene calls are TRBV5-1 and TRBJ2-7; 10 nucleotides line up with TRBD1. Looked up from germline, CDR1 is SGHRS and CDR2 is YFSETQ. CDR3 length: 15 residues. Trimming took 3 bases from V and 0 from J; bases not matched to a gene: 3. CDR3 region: CASSWTGGTSYEQYF. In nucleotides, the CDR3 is TGCGCCAGCAGCTGGACAGGGGGAACCTCCTACGAGCAGTACTTC.

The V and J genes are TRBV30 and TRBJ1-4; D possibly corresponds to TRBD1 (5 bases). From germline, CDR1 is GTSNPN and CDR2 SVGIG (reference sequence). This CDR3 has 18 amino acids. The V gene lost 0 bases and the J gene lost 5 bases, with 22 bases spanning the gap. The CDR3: CAWSVLGPPFRVNEKLFF. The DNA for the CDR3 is TGTGCCTGGAGTGTATTGGGGCCTCCCTTTCGGGTAAATGAAAAACTGTTTTTT.

The CDR3 here is CSASRGLAGAFSYEQYF. The CDR3 DNA follows: TGCAGTGCTAGTCGTGGACTAGCGGGAGCGTTTTCGTACGAGCAGTACTTC. This chain uses TRBV20-1 with TRBJ2-7; 13 nucleotides agree with TRBD2. There are 17 residues in the CDR3. V was pared by 3 bases and J by 4 bases, with 12 bases of the junction left unmatched. Germline V gives CDR1 DFQATT, CDR2 SNEGSKA (reference sequence).

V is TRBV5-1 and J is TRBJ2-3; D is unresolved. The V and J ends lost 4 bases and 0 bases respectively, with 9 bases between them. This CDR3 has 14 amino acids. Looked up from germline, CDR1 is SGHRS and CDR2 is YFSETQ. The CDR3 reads CASSLRASTDTQYF. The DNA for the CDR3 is TGCGCCAGCAGCCTAAGAGCTAGCACAGATACGCAGTATTTT.

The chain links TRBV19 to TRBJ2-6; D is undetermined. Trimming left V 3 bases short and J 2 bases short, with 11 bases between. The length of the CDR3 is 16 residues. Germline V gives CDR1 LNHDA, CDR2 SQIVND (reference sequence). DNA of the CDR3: TGTGCCAGTAGTATTGGGGTTGTGGCTGGGGCCAACGTCCTGACTTTC. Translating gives CASSIGVVAGANVLTF. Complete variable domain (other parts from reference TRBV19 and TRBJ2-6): DGGITQSPKYLFRKEGQNVTLSCEQNLNHDAMYWYRQDPGQGLRLIYYSQIVNDFQKGDIAEGYSVSREKKESFPLTVTSAQKNPTAFYLCASSIGVVAGANVLTFGAGSRLTVL.

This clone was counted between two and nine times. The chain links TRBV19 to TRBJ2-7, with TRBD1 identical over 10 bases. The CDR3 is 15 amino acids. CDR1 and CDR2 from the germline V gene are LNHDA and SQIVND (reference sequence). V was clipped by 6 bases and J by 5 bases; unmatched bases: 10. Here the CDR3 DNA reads TGTGCCAGTAGCCCGCTCCGCGGGACAGGGGACGAGCAGTACTTC. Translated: CASSPLRGTGDEQYF.

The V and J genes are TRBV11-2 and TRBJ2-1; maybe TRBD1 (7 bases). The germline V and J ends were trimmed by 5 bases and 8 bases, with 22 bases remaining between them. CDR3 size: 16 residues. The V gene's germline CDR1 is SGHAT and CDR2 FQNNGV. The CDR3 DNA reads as TGTGCCAGCAGCGCTGCTACACGCGGGACAGCCCATGAGCAGTTCTTC. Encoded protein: CASSAATRGTAHEQFF.

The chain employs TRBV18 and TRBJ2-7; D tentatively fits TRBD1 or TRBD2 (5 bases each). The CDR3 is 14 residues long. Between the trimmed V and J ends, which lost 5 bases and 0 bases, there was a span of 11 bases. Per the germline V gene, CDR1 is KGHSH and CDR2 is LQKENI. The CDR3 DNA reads TGTGCCAGCTCAGGCAGGGACGCCTCCTACGAGCAGTACTTC. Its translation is CASSGRDASYEQYF. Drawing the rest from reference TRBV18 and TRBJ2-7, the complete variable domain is NAGVMQNPRHLVRRRGQEARLRCSPMKGHSHVYWYRQLPEEGLKFMVYLQKENIIDESGMPKERFSAEFPKEGPSILRIQQVVRGDSAAYFCASSGRDASYEQYFGPGTRLTVT.